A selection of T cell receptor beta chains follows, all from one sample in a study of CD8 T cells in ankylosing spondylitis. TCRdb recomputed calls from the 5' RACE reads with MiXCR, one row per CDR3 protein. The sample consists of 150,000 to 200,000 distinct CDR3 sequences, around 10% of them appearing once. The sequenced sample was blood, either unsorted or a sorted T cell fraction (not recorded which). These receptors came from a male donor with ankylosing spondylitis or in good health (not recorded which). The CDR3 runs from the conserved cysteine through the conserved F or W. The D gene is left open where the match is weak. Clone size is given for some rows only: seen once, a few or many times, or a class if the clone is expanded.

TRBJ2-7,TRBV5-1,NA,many,CASSAGTRYYEQYF,TGCGCCAGCAGCGCCGGGACAAGGTACTACGAGCAGTACTTC
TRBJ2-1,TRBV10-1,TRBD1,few,CASSPGQAGLEQFF,TGCGCCAGCAGCCCGGGACAGGCAGGGCTTGAGCAGTTCTTC
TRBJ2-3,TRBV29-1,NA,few,CSVEGLQGLLTDTQYF,TGCAGCGTTGAAGGGCTCCAGGGGCTTCTAACAGATACGCAGTATTTT
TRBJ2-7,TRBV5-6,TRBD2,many,CASSFTSGYEQYF,TGTGCCAGCAGCTTCACTAGCGGCTACGAGCAGTACTTC
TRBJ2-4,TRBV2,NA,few,CASNADGGAKNIQYF,TGTGCCAGCAACGCGGACGGGGGAGCCAAAAACATTCAGTACTTC
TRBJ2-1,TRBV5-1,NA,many,CASSYDNEQFF,TGCGCCAGCAGCTACGACAATGAGCAGTTCTTC
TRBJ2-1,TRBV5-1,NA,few,CASSLGSLLTYNEQFF,TGCGCCAGCAGCTTAGGTTCCCTACTCACCTACAATGAGCAGTTCTTC
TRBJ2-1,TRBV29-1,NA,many,CSVVATAYNEQFF,TGCAGCGTCGTCGCGACCGCCTACAATGAGCAGTTCTTC
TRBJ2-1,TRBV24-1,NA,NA,CATSDSQTRNEQFF,TGTGCCACCAGTGATTCCCAGACTCGCAATGAGCAGTTCTTC
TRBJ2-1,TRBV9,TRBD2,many,CASSVAPSGDVRFF,TGTGCCAGCAGCGTAGCGCCTAGCGGGGACGTAAGGTTCTTC
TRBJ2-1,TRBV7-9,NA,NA,CASSPPPRFGNEQFF,TGTGCCAGCAGCCCGCCCCCTAGGTTTGGGAATGAGCAGTTCTTC
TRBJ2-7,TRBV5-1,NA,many,CASSLAQYEYEQYF,TGCGCCAGCAGCTTGGCCCAATACGAATACGAGCAGTACTTC
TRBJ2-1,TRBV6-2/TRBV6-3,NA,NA,CASNYRVYNEQFF,TGTGCCAGCAACTACAGGGTTTACAATGAGCAGTTCTTC
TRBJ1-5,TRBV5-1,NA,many,CASSLDGGRDQPQHF,TGCGCCAGCAGCTTAGACGGAGGAAGGGATCAGCCCCAGCATTTT
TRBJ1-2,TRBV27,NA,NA,CASSIQGAPTYGYTF,TGTGCCAGCAGTATCCAAGGGGCCCCAACATATGGCTACACCTTC
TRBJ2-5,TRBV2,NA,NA,CASSDLLAGETQYF,TGTGCCAGCAGTGATCTTCTGGCTGGAGAGACCCAGTACTTC
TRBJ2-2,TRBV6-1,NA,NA,CASSPTPVQPNTGELFF,TGTGCCAGCAGCCCAACCCCGGTACAGCCGAACACCGGGGAGCTGTTTTTT
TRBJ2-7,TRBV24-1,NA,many,CATSDGVSSSYEQYF,TGTGCCACCAGTGATGGGGTTTCCAGCTCCTACGAGCAGTACTTC
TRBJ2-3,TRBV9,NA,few,CASSVSSGGGGTDTQYF,TGTGCCAGCAGCGTTTCCTCAGGGGGAGGAGGCACAGATACGCAGTATTTT
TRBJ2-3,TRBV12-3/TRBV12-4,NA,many,CASSSHGTDTQYF,TGTGCCAGCAGCTCCCATGGCACAGATACGCAGTATTTT
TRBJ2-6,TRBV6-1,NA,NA,CASSGGRSTSGANVLTF,TGTGCCAGCAGTGGCGGCAGATCGACCTCTGGGGCCAACGTCCTGACTTTC
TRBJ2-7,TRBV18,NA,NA,CASSPQGTTYEQYF,TGTGCCAGCTCACCACAGGGGACGACCTACGAGCAGTACTTC
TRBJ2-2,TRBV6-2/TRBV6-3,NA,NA,CASSFYGDTGELFF,TGTGCCAGCAGTTTCTACGGGGACACCGGGGAGCTGTTTTTT
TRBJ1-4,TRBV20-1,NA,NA,CSARLPVIANEKLFF,TGCAGTGCTAGATTACCGGTGATTGCTAATGAAAAACTGTTTTTT
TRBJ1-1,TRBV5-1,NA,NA,CASSLWRQRGESEAFF,TGCGCCAGCAGCTTGTGGAGGCAGCGAGGGGAAAGTGAAGCTTTCTTT
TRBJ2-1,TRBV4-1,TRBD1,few,CASSQDKGAAYNEQFF,TGCGCCAGCAGCCAAGATAAGGGGGCGGCCTACAATGAGCAGTTCTTC
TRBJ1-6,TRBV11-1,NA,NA,CASTHEEAQPRYNSPLHF,TGTGCCAGCACCCATGAGGAGGCTCAACCACGGTATAATTCACCCCTCCACTTT
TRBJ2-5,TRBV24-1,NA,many,CATSDVGSQGRLQETQYF,TGTGCCACCAGTGACGTCGGTTCCCAGGGGCGCCTCCAAGAGACCCAGTACTTC
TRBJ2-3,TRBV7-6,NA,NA,CASSPSLLSGGGPDTQYF,TGTGCCAGCAGCCCTTCTCTCTTAAGCGGCGGCGGTCCAGATACGCAGTATTTT
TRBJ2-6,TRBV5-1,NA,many,CASSLASGANVLTF,TGCGCCAGCAGCTTGGCGTCTGGGGCCAACGTCCTGACTTTC
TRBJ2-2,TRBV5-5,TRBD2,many,CASSLLIAGATGELFF,TGTGCCAGCAGCTTGTTGATAGCGGGAGCTACCGGGGAGCTGTTTTTT
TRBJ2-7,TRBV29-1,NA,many,CSVEVRYGTYEQYF,TGCAGCGTTGAAGTCAGGTACGGGACCTACGAGCAGTACTTC
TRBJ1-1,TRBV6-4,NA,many,CASSDPRVSNTEAFF,TGTGCCAGCAGTGATCCGAGGGTTTCGAACACTGAAGCTTTCTTT
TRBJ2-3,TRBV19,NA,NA,CASSIAGHTDTQYF,TGTGCCAGTAGTATAGCGGGACACACAGATACGCAGTATTTT
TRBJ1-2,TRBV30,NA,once,CACITGRGGYTF,TGTGCCTGCATTACAGGGAGGGGTGGCTACACCTTC
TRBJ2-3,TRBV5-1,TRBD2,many,CASRSQAGGLTDTQYF,TGCGCCAGCAGGTCCCAAGCGGGGGGGCTGACAGATACGCAGTATTTT
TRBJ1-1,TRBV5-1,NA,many,CASSPREEAEAFF,TGCGCCAGCAGTCCCAGGGAAGAGGCTGAAGCTTTCTTT
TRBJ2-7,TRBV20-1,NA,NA,CSATVDYEQYF,TGCAGTGCTACAGTAGACTACGAGCAGTACTTC
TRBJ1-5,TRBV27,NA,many,CASSLNRADSNQPQHF,TGTGCCAGCAGTTTGAATAGGGCGGATAGCAATCAGCCCCAGCATTTT
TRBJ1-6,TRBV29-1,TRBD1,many,CSVGDRGNSPLHF,TGCAGCGTGGGGGACAGGGGTAATTCACCCCTCCACTTT
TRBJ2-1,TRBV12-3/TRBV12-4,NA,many,CASQHIPLEQFF,TGTGCCAGCCAGCATATCCCGCTTGAGCAGTTCTTC